The 8 T cell receptor beta chains below all came from one sample that was sequenced in a study of regulatory T cells in long-lasting Graves disease. Time point specified: persistent/refractory GD, antithyroid drugs over 5 years with positive TRAb. The TCR library used RNA extracted from PBMCs. Through Arm-PCR of CDR3 regions and iRepertoire HTBI primers, TCR beta libraries were built. Using its own MiXCR run on the multiplex PCR reads, TCRdb lists one record per CDR3 protein. The sample has 300,000 or so distinct CDR3 sequences; roughly 21% are singletons. This specimen consisted of peripheral blood mononuclear cells (PBMCs), obtained when the disease was refractory, from a patient treated with antithyroid drugs. These TCRs come from a female donor with Graves disease.

This clonotype was counted between two and nine times. The chain recombines TRBV7-2 with TRBJ2-2; possible D gene TRBD2, 6 bases. This CDR3 is built from 14 residues. V lost 5 bases and J lost 6, with 13 bases in between. CDR1 and CDR2 (germline): SGHTA, FQGNSA. This CDR3 reads CASSERRGAGELFF. The CDR3 nucleotides are TGTGCCAGCAGCGAACGGAGGGGCGCCGGGGAGCTGTTTTTT.

This clonotype has a count of ten or more. The chain couples TRBV11-2 to TRBJ2-7; D remains unclear. Trimming pared 1 base from V and 3 bases from J, leaving 10 bases between. CDR1 is SGHAT and CDR2 is FQNNGV in the germline V gene. The CDR3 runs to 14 residues. CDR3 sequence reads: CASSLVSGYYEQYF. CDR3 bases: TGTGCCAGCAGCTTAGTTTCCGGGTACTACGAGCAGTACTTC. Drawing the rest from reference TRBV11-2 and TRBJ2-7, the complete variable domain is EAGVAQSPRYKIIEKRQSVAFWCNPISGHATLYWYQQILGQGPKLLIQFQNNGVVDDSQLPKDRFSAERLKGVDSTLKIQPAKLEDSAVYLCASSLVSGYYEQYFGPGTRLTVT.

In this sample, this clonotype turned up a few times. The rearrangement links TRBV2 to TRBJ1-5, with D uncertain. The CDR3 is 14 residues long. Trimming removed 8 bases from V and 6 bases from J, with 17 bases in between. The germline gives CDR1 SNHLY, CDR2 FYNNEI. The CDR3 DNA reads as TGTGCCAGCCGACGGAACCTCTTAGTTCAGCCCCAGCATTTT. Its protein is CASRRNLLVQPQHF.

The CDR3 sequence: CASSVGGLNQPQHF. The CDR3 bases are TGTGCCAGCAGCGTCGGGGGGCTCAATCAGCCCCAGCATTTT. The chain recombines TRBV9 with TRBJ1-5, with D perhaps matching TRBD1 (6 bases). V was shortened by 2 bases and J by 3 bases, with 9 bases between the two germline ends. The germline V gene has CDR1 SGDLS and CDR2 YYNGEE. This CDR3 has 14 amino acids.

The CDR3 loop is CATSPGTIQETQYF. CDR3 sequence (DNA): TGTGCCACCAGTCCCGGGACAATACAAGAGACCCAGTACTTC. The chain uses TRBV24-1 and TRBJ2-5; D might be TRBD1 (6 bases). Germline V gene data show CDR1 as KGHDR and CDR2 as SFDVKD. Trimming shortened V by 6 bases and J by 2 bases, and 12 bases separated the two germline ends. The CDR3 extends over 14 amino acids.

The chain carries TRBV19 and TRBJ1-5; weak D call: TRBD1 (5 bases). The CDR3 extends over 14 amino acids. V was cut by 2 bases and J by 4 bases, with 9 bases left in between. CDR1 is LNHDA, CDR2 SQIVND, per germline (reference sequence). CDR3 region: CASSITGRNQPQHF. CDR3 sequence (DNA): TGTGCCAGTAGTATAACGGGGCGGAATCAGCCCCAGCATTTT.

This clonotype occurred a few times. The V and J genes are TRBV11-2 and TRBJ2-7; 11 bases agree with TRBD2. CDR1 and CDR2 (germline): SGHAT, FQNNGV. The J segment lost 1 base and the V segment lost 3 bases, leaving 5 bases of the junction unmatched. The CDR3 extends over 16 amino acids. As DNA, the CDR3 is TGTGCCAGCAGCTTTACTAGCGGGAGTGGTTCCTACGAGCAGTACTTC. Translation: CASSFTSGSGSYEQYF.

Many counts were recorded for this clonotype. J is TRBJ2-5 and V is TRBV7-6, with 7 positions matching TRBD2. CDR1 and CDR2 (germline): SGHVS, FNYEAQ. Trimming took 5 bases from V and 1 from J; bases not matched to a gene: 13. The CDR3 extends over 17 amino acids. This CDR3 reads CASSLSNRWGGQETQYF. The CDR3 bases are TGTGCCAGCAGCCTATCGAATCGTTGGGGGGGCCAAGAGACCCAGTACTTC.